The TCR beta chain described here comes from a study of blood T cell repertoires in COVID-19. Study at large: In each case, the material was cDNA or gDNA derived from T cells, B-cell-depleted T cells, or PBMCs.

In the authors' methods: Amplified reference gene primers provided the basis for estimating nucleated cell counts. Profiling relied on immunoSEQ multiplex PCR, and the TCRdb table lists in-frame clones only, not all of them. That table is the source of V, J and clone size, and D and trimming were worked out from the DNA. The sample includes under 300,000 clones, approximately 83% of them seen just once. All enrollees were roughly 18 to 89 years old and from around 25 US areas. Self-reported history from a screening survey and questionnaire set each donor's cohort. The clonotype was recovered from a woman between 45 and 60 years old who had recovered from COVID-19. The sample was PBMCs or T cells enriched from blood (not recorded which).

The CDR3 DNA reads TGTGCCAGCTCGTTGACAGGATTCGACACTGAAGCTTTCTTT. Protein: CASSLTGFDTEAFF. The J gene is TRBJ1-1, the V gene TRBV18; a possible D gene is TRBD1 (6 bases). Trimming shortened V by 6 bases and J by 3 bases, and 14 bases separated the two germline ends. The CDR3 consists of 14 residues. In germline, CDR1 is KGHSH, CDR2 LQKENI. Full variable domain (missing parts from reference TRBV18 and TRBJ1-1): NAGVMQNPRHLVRRRGQEARLRCSPMKGHSHVYWYRQLPEEGLKFMVYLQKENIIDESGMPKERFSAEFPKEGPSILRIQQVVRGDSAAYFCASSLTGFDTEAFFGQGTRLTVV.